A single sample is the source of the 19 T cell receptor beta chains below, sequenced in a study of T-cell memory formation after mild COVID-19. TCRdb re-analysed the 5' RACE reads in MiXCR, keeping a single row per CDR3 protein. The sample records about 250,000 distinct CDR3 sequences, just over 15% being singletons. The sample was PBMCs or a T cell subset sorted from them (not recorded which). Source of these receptors: an adult woman who had mild COVID-19 (a few samples of this study predate the infection). Cell type and time point are not known.

The genes are TRBV7-8 and TRBJ1-1, with D possibly matching TRBD1 (6 bases). The germline CDR1 and CDR2 sequences are SGHVS and FQNEAQ. Trimming shortened V by 4 bases and J by 5 bases, and 17 bases separated the two germline ends. The CDR3 has 15 residues. The CDR3 DNA is TGTGCCAGCAGCTCCCTTAGGACGAGGGGGACTGAAGCTTTCTTT. Its protein is CASSSLRTRGTEAFF.

This clonotype occurred a few times. V is TRBV7-2 and J is TRBJ1-1; 7 bases are a match to TRBD1. Germline values: CDR1 SGHTA, CDR2 FQGNSA. J lost 4 bases, V lost 1 base, and 3 bases had no gene match. This CDR3 is built from 14 residues. The CDR3 sequence is CASSLDPGGTEAFF. The CDR3 coding sequence is TGTGCCAGCAGCTTAGACCCAGGGGGCACTGAAGCTTTCTTT.

This clonotype was found once. V gene TRBV12-3 or TRBV12-4 combines with J gene TRBJ2-7; the D is unclear. Trimming shortened V by 2 bases and J by 4 bases, and 9 bases separated the two germline ends. There are 13 residues in the CDR3. The CDR3 DNA sequence: TGTGCCAGCAGTTTACGGAGTCGGTACGAGCAGTACTTC. Residues: CASSLRSRYEQYF.

The V and J genes are TRBV6-2 or TRBV6-3 and TRBJ2-7, with a possible D match to TRBD2 (6 bases). Germline V gene data show CDR1 as MNHEY and CDR2 as SVGEGT. V was clipped by 6 bases and J by 0 bases, with 12 bases between them. The CDR3 has 14 amino acids. The DNA of the CDR3 is TGTGCCAGCAGAGGTAGCGGTAGCTCCTACGAGCAGTACTTC. This encodes CASRGSGSSYEQYF.

The chain uses TRBV6-2 or TRBV6-3 and TRBJ2-3; TRBD2 is a possible D gene (6 bases). V gave up 6 bases and J gave up 6 bases, with 22 bases separating them. CDR1 is MNHEY and CDR2 is SVGEGT in the germline V gene. This CDR3 comprises 16 residues. The CDR3 DNA reads as TGTGCCAGCAGCCGAGGGCTAGCGATCGGGTCCGATACGCAGTATTTT. As protein: CASSRGLAIGSDTQYF.

The rearrangement joins TRBV12-3 or TRBV12-4 to TRBJ2-7, with TRBD2 identical over 7 bases. The junction had 19 bases not matched to a gene; V was cut back by 5 bases and J by 3 bases. This CDR3 comprises 18 residues. In nucleotides, the CDR3 is TGTGCCAGCAGTACATGGGGGTTACTGGCGGGAGCCCTCTACGAGCAGTACTTC. Protein sequence: CASSTWGLLAGALYEQYF.

This clonotype was detected only a few times. The rearrangement joins TRBV4-1 to TRBJ1-3; TRBD1 agrees at 8 bases. The germline gives CDR1 MGHRA, CDR2 YSYEKL. V dropped 4 bases and J dropped 4; count of bases not matched to a gene: 9. CDR3 length: 16 amino acids. The CDR3 DNA follows: TGCGCCAGCAGCCCCTGGGGACAGGTCTTAGGAAACACCATATATTTT. This encodes CASSPWGQVLGNTIYF.

This clonotype was detected a few times. The chain employs TRBV20-1 and TRBJ2-2; 11 nucleotides agree with TRBD2. V shed 2 bases and J 4 bases; nucleotides not matched to a gene: 6. Germline CDR1 and CDR2: DFQATT and SNEGSKA (reference sequence). The CDR3 runs 16 residues. The CDR3 nucleotides read TGCAGTGCTAGAACACTAGCGGGGGTTATCACCGGGGAGCTGTTTTTT. As protein: CSARTLAGVITGELFF.

The rearrangement uses TRBV27 and TRBJ2-1; D gene uncertain. CDR1 and CDR2 (germline): MNHEY, SMNVEV (reference sequence). The germline V and J ends were trimmed by 3 bases and 2 bases, with 8 bases remaining between them. This CDR3 is built from 14 residues. CDR3 loop: CASSFPSAYNEQFF. In nucleotides, the CDR3 is TGTGCCAGCAGTTTCCCCTCCGCCTACAATGAGCAGTTCTTC.

This clonotype was recorded a few times. The chain combines TRBV20-1 with TRBJ1-2; a possible D gene is TRBD1 (6 bases). Trimming took off 0 bases at V and 6 bases at J, with 8 bases between the two ends. The germline V gene encodes CDR1 DFQATT and CDR2 SNEGSKA (reference sequence). The CDR3 loop spans 12 amino acids. This CDR3 reads CSARETGHGYTF. In DNA, the CDR3 is TGCAGTGCTAGAGAGACAGGACATGGCTACACCTTC.

The chain recombines TRBV9 with TRBJ2-7; D is uncertain. CDR3 size: 13 residues. The germline V gene encodes CDR1 SGDLS and CDR2 YYNGEE. Trimming shortened V by 0 bases and J by 5 bases, and 9 bases separated the two germline ends. The CDR3 loop is CASSVGTGDEQYF. The CDR3 nucleotides read TGTGCCAGCAGCGTAGGGACGGGCGACGAGCAGTACTTC. The variable domain in full, with the rest retrieved from reference TRBV9 and TRBJ2-7, is DSGVTQTPKHLITATGQRVTLRCSPRSGDLSVYWYQQSLDQGLQFLIQYYNGEERAKGNILERFSAQQFPDLHSELNLSSLELGDSALYFCASSVGTGDEQYFGPGTRLTVT.

The table lists this clonotype with many counts. The chain carries TRBV5-1 and TRBJ2-1, with 9 bases lining up with TRBD1. This CDR3 comprises 15 residues. The V gene's germline CDR1 is SGHRS and CDR2 YFSETQ. V was clipped by 4 bases and J by 2 bases; unmatched bases: 4. The DNA of the CDR3 is TGCGCCAGCAGCAGTGGGACAGGGCCCTACAATGAGCAGTTCTTC. This gives the protein CASSSGTGPYNEQFF.

V is TRBV11-2 and J is TRBJ2-2, with no clear D. Trimming took 5 bases from V and 7 from J, leaving 17 bases between them. The germline V gene has CDR1 SGHAT and CDR2 FQNNGV. The CDR3 contains 15 residues. In DNA, the CDR3 is TGTGCCAGCAGCCTCCACCCAACCTGGTTCGGGGAGCTGTTTTTT. Amino acid sequence: CASSLHPTWFGELFF.

The chain has TRBV12-3 or TRBV12-4 and TRBJ1-2; perhaps TRBD1 as D (5 bases). Trimming left V 6 bases short and J 2 bases short, with 19 bases between. The CDR3 length is 16 residues. CDR3 DNA sequence: TGTGCCAGCAGCCCGGGGGGGACGGGAGGGAACTATGGCTACACCTTC. Translation gives CASSPGGTGGNYGYTF.

This clonotype has only a few counts. The chain combines TRBV7-2 with TRBJ2-3, with 10 bases identical to TRBD2. Germline CDR1 is SGHTA and CDR2 is FQGNSA. The CDR3 is made up of 17 amino acids. The V gene end was trimmed by 4 bases and the J gene end by 5 bases; junction bases not matched to a gene: 12. The CDR3: CASSSEGAASGRDTQYF. The CDR3 nucleotides read TGTGCCAGCAGCTCAGAAGGCGCGGCTAGCGGGAGAGATACGCAGTATTTT.

V gene TRBV20-1 combines with J gene TRBJ2-7, with TRBD1 matching 7 bases. There are 13 residues in the CDR3. Germline-derived CDR1 and CDR2 are DFQATT and SNEGSKA (reference sequence). J gave up 3 bases and V 5 bases, and 7 bases lay outside the gene matches. CDR3 bases: TGCAGTGCTGGCCGGGGACAGAACTACGAGCAGTACTTC. Encoded protein: CSAGRGQNYEQYF.

This clonotype was picked up a small number of times. V gene TRBV6-5 combines with J gene TRBJ2-3, with a weak D call TRBD1 (5 bases). The CDR3 consists of 13 residues. The V end lost 0 bases, the J end lost 6 bases, and 7 bases lay between the germline ends. Germline V CDR1 and CDR2: MNHEY, SVGAGI. The CDR3 here is CASSYSAGDTQYF. CDR3 sequence (DNA): TGTGCCAGCAGTTACTCGGCAGGGGATACGCAGTATTTT.

The sample holds a few counts of this clonotype. The chain recombines TRBV15 with TRBJ1-5, with 10 bases lining up with TRBD1. The length of the CDR3 is 19 residues. The V and J ends lost 0 bases and 4 bases, in that order; junction bases with no gene match: 12. CDR1 is LNHNV and CDR2 is YYDKDF in the germline V gene (reference sequence). The CDR3 bases are TGTGCCACCAGCAGAGATGGGATATTGGACAGGGGGAGGAATCAGCCCCAGCATTTT. This translates into CATSRDGILDRGRNQPQHF.

This clonotype came up many times. Germline is not matched at one junction end, which may reflect a read error. This sequence joins TRBV7-7 and TRBJ2-5; possible D gene TRBD1, 6 bases. Germline V CDR1 and CDR2: SSHAT, FNYEAQ (reference sequence). The CDR3 sequence is 16 residues long. The chain's CDR3 is CASSLGRTIRGETQYF. The CDR3 nucleotides are TGTGCTAGCAGCTTAGGACGGACGATTAGGGGGGAGACCCAGTACTTC. Together with reference TRBV7-7 and TRBJ2-5, the CDR3 gives the full variable domain: GAGVSQSPRYKVTKRGQDVTLRCDPISSHATLYWYQQALGQGPEFLTYFNYEAQPDKSGLPSDRFSAERPEGSISTLTIQRTEQRDSAMYRCASSLGRTIRGETQYFGPGTRLLVL.